This TCR beta chain comes out of a study of molecular identifiers for immune sequencing clone quantification. CDR1 SGHRS and CDR2 YFSETQ come from the germline V gene. V gave up 4 bases and J gave up 2 bases, with 16 bases separating them. The CDR3 contains 15 residues. A single record per CDR3 protein comes from TCRdb applying MiXCR to the PCR reads. The data show roughly 630,000 distinct CDR3 sequences, with approximately 24% seen just once and about 0.84% held by the top ten. The rearrangement uses TRBV5-1 and TRBJ2-7, with D maybe TRBD1 (5 bases). The receptor's source is a human donor in good health. Some libraries in this study had Jurkat cell RNA spiked in. Sample: naive CD8+ T cells from blood, with Jurkat cell RNA spiked in. Subset in this sample: FACS-sorted CD8+CD4-CCR7+CD45RA+ naive T cells. The DNA for the CDR3 is TGCGCCAGCAGCCTTAACAGGTCCCCTACCTACGAGCAGTACTTC. As protein: CASSLNRSPTYEQYF.